What follows describes a single T cell receptor (beta chain). This clone's antigen is unknown. No base qualities exist here, and no much larger clone lies one base off it. This specimen comes from a study of CD8+ T cells in alopecia areata (dated by TCRdb to the late 2010s). Broadly, across the study: The treated patients, all with moderate-to-severe alopecia areata, were enrolled in an open-label pilot trial of oral tofacitinib given at 5 to 10 mg twice daily. Tofacitinib was given for 6 to 18 months, followed by 6 months of follow-up off drug to assess delayed response and recurrence. Disease severity in treated patients was measured with the SALT score, which quantifies the percentage of affected scalp surface area. To study T cell clonal expansion in alopecia areata, the researchers applied high-throughput TCRbeta sequencing to both the C3H/HeJ mouse model and human patients. Human TCRbeta sequencing covered scalp tissue and sorted CD4+ and CD8+ peripheral blood T cells from patchy and totalis/universalis alopecia areata patients and healthy controls. Biopsies were taken from tofacitinib-treated patients at baseline and at 4 and 24 weeks of treatment, and a later scalp biopsy was taken in several of the tofacitinib-treated patients. Scalp clonality was compared across normal scalp (n=4), patchy alopecia areata scalp (n=8), and alopecia totalis/universalis scalp (n=8). RNA came from the PAXgene miRNA kit for fixed scalp, the miRNeasy kit for PBMCs, and the RNeasy kit for mouse skin. TCRbeta CDR3 regions were amplified by immunoSEQ multiplex PCR with 35 Vbeta forward and 13 Jbeta reverse primers.

The library was produced with the immunoSEQ multiplex PCR assay. RNA was extracted from all samples and reverse transcribed into cDNA as template for TCR sequencing. SuperScript III was used to make first-strand cDNA, primed with a 2:1 mix of oligo-dT and random hexamers. A synthetic immune receptor repertoire was used to assess amplification bias, and residual bias was removed computationally. Per the source publication's procedure: Raw reads were preprocessed to remove errors, and CDR3 was defined by IMGT conventions from the conserved cysteine to phenylalanine. Clonality was calculated as 1 minus Shannon entropy normalized by log2 of the number of productive unique TCRs. Whether each scalp clone was CD4 or CD8 was inferred by checking scalp TCRbeta sequences against the CD4 and CD8 repertoires from sorted blood. The table was pulled from immuneACCESS by TCRdb, which kept in-frame rearrangements only. Such tables lose some clones; where checked, under half of the loss comes from unresolved V genes, and the rest has no known cause. For V, J and clone size, that table is used; D and trimming come from the DNA. This sample gives hundreds of thousands of clones in total; 45% to 70% of them show up just once. 0.75% to 0.95% of the sample comes from the top ten.

This specimen's treatment or condition label, interpreted: oral pan-JAK inhibitor, 5-10 mg twice daily. From alopecia areata patients, peripheral blood was collected along with lesional scalp punch biopsies. PBMCs were separated by density centrifugation and stained for CD3, CD4 and CD8, after which CD4+ and CD8+ T cells were sorted on a FACSAria. V is cut back by 0 bases and J by 8 bases, with 3 bases in the junction unmatched. CDR1 and CDR2, looked up from the germline V gene, are SGHRS and YFSETQ. Measured from the cysteine to the phenylalanine, the CDR3 is 13 residues long. Only the CDR3 DNA is retained, 39 bases long and in frame from the first base. The paper's findings and limits, for the study overall: Many expanded lesional clones were found to persist in scalp and blood during tofacitinib treatment, and relapse after treatment cessation may be partly explained by this persistence. TCR sequences shared between patients were less clear than in mice, possibly partly because of HLA diversity in the patient population. Tofacitinib significantly decreased scalp clonality and the number of expanded CD8+ clones among the top 100 scalp clones. Lesional scalp, especially in alopecia totalis/universalis, showed higher clonality and more expanded CD8+ clones than normal scalp, suggesting antigenic drive. Because the treated cohort was small and had just a single nonresponder, larger studies are needed to establish links between baseline CD8+ expansion and response. Resident alphabeta T cells in normal human skin are also sequenced, complicating scalp TCR repertoire analysis, unlike mouse skin dominated by gammadelta T cells.

Here the chain combines TRBV5-1 and TRBJ1-1; TRBD1 matches 8 bases in the middle. The receptor was derived from a human donor with alopecia areata. Sequenced material: CD4+ T cells sorted from blood, taken around week 54, from a patient treated with tofacitinib. The CDR3: CASSLDWDREAFF. Read as DNA, the sequence is TGCGCCAGCAGCTTGGATTGGGACAGGGAAGCTTTCTTT.